Listed here is a single T cell receptor beta chain. The data are from a study of blood T cell repertoires in COVID-19. Across the study: Sites in the United States, Italy and Spain provided acute and convalescent COVID-19 samples. The cDNA or gDNA used as material had been derived from T cells, B-cell-depleted T cells, or PBMCs.

Per the original methods: Amplifying reference gene primers gave estimates of nucleated cell counts. The data were produced by immunoSEQ multiplex PCR, yet TCRdb's version contains in-frame clones alone and is incomplete. The V and J calls and clone size are taken from that table; D and trimming were inferred from the DNA. The sample has roughly 230,000 clones; 89% are singletons. Sequenced material: peripheral blood. The receptor was derived from a woman aged 40 to 50 who had recovered from COVID-19.

In nucleotides, the CDR3 is TGTGCCAGCAGCCGAGTGGGACAGGACATCTACGAGCAGTACGTC. Encoded protein: CASSRVGQDIYEQYV. The chain is built from TRBV5-4 and TRBJ2-7; 8 nucleotides match TRBD1. The CDR3 is made up of 15 amino acids. V was clipped by 4 bases and J by 3 bases; unmatched bases: 9. Germline loops: CDR1 SGHNT, CDR2 YYREEE (reference sequence).